These T cell receptor beta chains were read from a single sample in a study of blood T cell repertoires in COVID-19. Sequenced by immunoSEQ multiplex PCR; TCRdb stores in-frame clones only, minus some. Of about 20,000 clones in the sample, about 90% were seen once. Sample: peripheral blood. The receptors originated from a human donor in a cohort sampled during active COVID-19. The CDR3 runs from the conserved cysteine through the conserved F or W. Fields, in order: V gene, CDR3 protein.

TRBV30 | CAWSRTVKETQYF
TRBV5-1 | CASSLEAGAFYEQYF
TRBV15 | CATSLMARANEKLFF
TRBV10-3 | CAITADVAGGPPTDTQYF
TRBV11-2 | CASSSLNSGRARDEQFF
TRBV7-6 | CASSLEFPGMNTEAFF
TRBV28 | CASLARGSGGFTEAFF
TRBV7-2 | CASSPGLAGGTDTQYF
TRBV19 | CASSRQPSTDTQYF
TRBV14 | CASSQLATPYYNEQFF
TRBV7-2 | CASSTGLAGAGDTQYF
TRBV21-1 | CASSKSHGAVYYEQYF
TRBV10-1 | CASSGSGLADEKYNEQFF
TRBV12-1 | CASSFRWTEAFF
TRBV6-2/TRBV6-3 | CASSRQAGGANVLTF
TRBV5-6 | CASSWTGDRSYNEQFF
TRBV18 | CASSPFPSEQFF
TRBV24-1 | CAAGTGGREYNEQFF
TRBV28 | CASNPAGTGKEGTQYF
TRBV4-2 | CASSQGSGNTEAFF
TRBV4-3 | CASSRGTEGSPLHF
TRBV9 | CASSVGAVPGNTIYF
TRBV6-5 | CASTPDSLRTGELFF
TRBV10-3 | CAISGRDSGGTEAFF
TRBV6-5 | CASHGQGSLNEQFF
TRBV29-1 | CSVRPGETQYF
TRBV5-4 | CASSPTSGERDTQYF
TRBV29-1 | CSGTLGASGNNEQFF
TRBV6-5 | CASSYEGYQPQHF
TRBV30 | CAWSGLAGEGYNEQFF
TRBV7-2 | CASSSRLAGSGAKGEQFF
TRBV7-9 | CASSLTGGSTGELFF
TRBV20-1 | CSASWREGGDTQYF
TRBV27 | CARPSGGLSSYNEQFF
TRBV5-8 | CASSPKGFGEKLFF
TRBV3-1/TRBV3-2 | CASSQASGLAGGGKFF
TRBV10-1 | CASSESAGREKLFF
TRBV24-1 | CATSDFSSGLNTGELFF
TRBV6-2/TRBV6-3 | CASSSHRLAGVPDTQYF
TRBV4-3 | CASSQDLLAGGSWHEQFF
TRBV19 | CASSVTGYNSPLHF
TRBV18 | CASSPETSNGYTF
TRBV15 | CATSIAFSTNEKLFF
TRBV28 | CASSLPGSSSYEQYF
TRBV7-2 | CASSPNQETQYF
TRBV13 | CASSLGHLTGVTNEKLFF
TRBV4-3 | CASSQDQRTDTQYF
TRBV5-1 | CASSLGGGTALNYGYTF
TRBV19 | CASSPQANRNTEAFF
TRBV5-1 | CASSLVTGGTQESQYF
TRBV10-2 | CASRVGQGAGKGAEAFF
TRBV9 | CASSVPIGGGNYGYTF
TRBV5-1 | CASRGESDNSPLHF
TRBV3-1/TRBV3-2 | CASSHSATGNNQPQHF
TRBV11-3 | CASSLGLAGAQETQYF
TRBV30 | CAWSDRGNYNEQFF
TRBV3-1/TRBV3-2 | CASSRTTAGFGNTIYF
TRBV18 | CASSPRSLGSGRSGTDTQYF
TRBV20-1 | CSARGRVGYTF